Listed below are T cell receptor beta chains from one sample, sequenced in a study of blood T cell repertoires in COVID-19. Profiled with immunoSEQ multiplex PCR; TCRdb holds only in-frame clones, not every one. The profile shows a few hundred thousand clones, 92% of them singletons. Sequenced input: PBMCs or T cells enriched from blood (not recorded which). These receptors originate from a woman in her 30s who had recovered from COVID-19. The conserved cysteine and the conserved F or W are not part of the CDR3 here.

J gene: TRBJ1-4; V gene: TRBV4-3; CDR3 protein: ASSKPNEKLF
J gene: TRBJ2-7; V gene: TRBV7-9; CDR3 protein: ASSFYSSYEQY
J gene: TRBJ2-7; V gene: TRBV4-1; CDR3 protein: ASSQAAGQSGEQY
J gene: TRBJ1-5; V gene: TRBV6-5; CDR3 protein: ASSSLTGGNQPQH
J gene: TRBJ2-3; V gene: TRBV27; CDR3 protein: ASGERGITDTQY
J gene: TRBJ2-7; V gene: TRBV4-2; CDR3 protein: ASSQIAGGAYEQY
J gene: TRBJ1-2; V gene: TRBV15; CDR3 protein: ATSREGTGIYGYT
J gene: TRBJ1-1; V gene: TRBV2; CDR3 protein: ASIRQALGTEAF
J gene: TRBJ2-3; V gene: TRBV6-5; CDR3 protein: ASRGSGSWTDTQY
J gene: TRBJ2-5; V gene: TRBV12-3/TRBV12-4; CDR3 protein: ASSFYSQETQY
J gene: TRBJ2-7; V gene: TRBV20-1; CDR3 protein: SPSGDYEQY
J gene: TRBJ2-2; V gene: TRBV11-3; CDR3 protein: ASSHATGNTGELF
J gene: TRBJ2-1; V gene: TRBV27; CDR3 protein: ASSSTSGGVEQF
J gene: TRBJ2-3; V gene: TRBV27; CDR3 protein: ASQRQGTLPDTQY
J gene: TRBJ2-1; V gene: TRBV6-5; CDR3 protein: ASRLAGVNEQF
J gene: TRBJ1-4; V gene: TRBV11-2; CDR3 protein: ASSSAQTGHNEKLF
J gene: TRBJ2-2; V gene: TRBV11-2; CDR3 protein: ASSGRGGLNTGELF
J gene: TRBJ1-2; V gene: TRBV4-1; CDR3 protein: ASSKTELDGYT
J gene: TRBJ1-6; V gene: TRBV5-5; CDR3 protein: ASSLQGSPLH
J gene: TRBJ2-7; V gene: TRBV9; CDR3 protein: ASSTSTGGIAYEQY
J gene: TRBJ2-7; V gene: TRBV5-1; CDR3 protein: ASSREPNYEQY
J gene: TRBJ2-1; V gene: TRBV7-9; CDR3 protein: ASSNPGTVIAEQF
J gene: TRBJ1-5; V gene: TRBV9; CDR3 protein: ASSGSGNQPQH
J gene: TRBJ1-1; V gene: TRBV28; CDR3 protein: ASRGGQGADTEAF
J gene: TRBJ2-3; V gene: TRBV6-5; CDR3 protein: ASCRRFSDTQY
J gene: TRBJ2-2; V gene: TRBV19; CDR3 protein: ASNRLAGGLLGTGELF
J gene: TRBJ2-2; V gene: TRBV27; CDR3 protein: ASSLSTGELF
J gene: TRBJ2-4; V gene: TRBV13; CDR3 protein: ASSPPTGTQNIQY
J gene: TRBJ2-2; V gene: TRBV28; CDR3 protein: ASPPSGQGNTGELF
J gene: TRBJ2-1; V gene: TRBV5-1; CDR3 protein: ASSFSGRRYNEQF
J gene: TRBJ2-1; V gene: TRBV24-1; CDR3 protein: ATSDNTRREQF
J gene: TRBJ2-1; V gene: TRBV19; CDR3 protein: ASSPLARSSYNEQF
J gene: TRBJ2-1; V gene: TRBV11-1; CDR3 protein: ASSLDLVSSYNEQF
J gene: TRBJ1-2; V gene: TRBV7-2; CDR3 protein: ASSLNSAYGYT
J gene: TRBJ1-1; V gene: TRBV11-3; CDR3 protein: ASSARTANTEAF
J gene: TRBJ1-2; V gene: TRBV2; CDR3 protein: ASSEGTGSGYT
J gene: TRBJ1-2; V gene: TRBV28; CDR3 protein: ASSRDSPKGYT
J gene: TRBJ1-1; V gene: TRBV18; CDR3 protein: ASSPGQAVEAF
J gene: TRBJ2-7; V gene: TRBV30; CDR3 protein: AWSPNSYEQY
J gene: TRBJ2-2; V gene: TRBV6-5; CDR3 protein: ASRVAQAGELF
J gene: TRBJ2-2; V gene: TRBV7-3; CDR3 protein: ASSPGGELF
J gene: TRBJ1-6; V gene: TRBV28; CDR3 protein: ASSPGRGYPPLH
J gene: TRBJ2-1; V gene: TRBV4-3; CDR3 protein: ASSPGRGLSSYNEQF
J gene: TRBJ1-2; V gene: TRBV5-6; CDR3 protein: ASRSRDRDGYT
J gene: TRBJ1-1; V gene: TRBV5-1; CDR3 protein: ASSLGSGGLEAF
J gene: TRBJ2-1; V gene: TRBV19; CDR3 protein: ASRGRGSYNEQF
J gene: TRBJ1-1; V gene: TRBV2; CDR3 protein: ASRDRDRGTEAF
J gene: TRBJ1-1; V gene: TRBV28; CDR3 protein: ASSAGQGYMNTEAF